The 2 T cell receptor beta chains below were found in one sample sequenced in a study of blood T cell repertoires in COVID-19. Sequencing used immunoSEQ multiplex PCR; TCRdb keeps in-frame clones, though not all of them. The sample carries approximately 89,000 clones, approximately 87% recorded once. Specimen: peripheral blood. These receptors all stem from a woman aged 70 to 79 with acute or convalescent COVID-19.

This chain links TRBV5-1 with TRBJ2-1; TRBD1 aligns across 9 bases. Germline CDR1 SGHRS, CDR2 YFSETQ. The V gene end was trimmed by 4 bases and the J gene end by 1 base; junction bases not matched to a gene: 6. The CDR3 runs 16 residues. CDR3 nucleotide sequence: TGCGCCAGCAGCATCCAGACAGGGGGGTCCTACAATGAGCAGTTCTTC. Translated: CASSIQTGGSYNEQFF.

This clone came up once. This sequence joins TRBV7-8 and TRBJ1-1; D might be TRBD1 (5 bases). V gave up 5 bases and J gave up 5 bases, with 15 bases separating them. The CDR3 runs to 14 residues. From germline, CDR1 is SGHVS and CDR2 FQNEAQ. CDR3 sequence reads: CASSHLGEATEAFF. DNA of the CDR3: TGTGCCAGCAGCCATCTGGGGGAGGCGACTGAAGCTTTCTTT.